The entry below describes one T cell receptor (beta chain). Its recognized antigen is unknown. No base quality information exists; no much larger clone differs at one position. This record comes from a study of blood T cell repertoires in COVID-19 (dated by TCRdb to about 2020). Concerning the study at large: The collaborator samples originated in the United States, Italy and Spain and spanned the acute and convalescent phases of COVID-19. The material from the prospective study consisted of cDNA or gDNA derived from T cells, B-cell-depleted T cells, or PBMCs. Subjects who had been exposed to COVID-19, were actively infected with it, or had recovered from it provided the deeply sampled blood TCRbeta repertoires that made up the dataset. The repertoires were released in a freely available public database intended as a resource for research on the immune response to SARS-CoV-2. Samples came from the ongoing ImmuneRACE study (first 160 participants) plus 1,254 subjects from 6 global collaborators. A de-identified subject ID, COVID-19 status, age in years and sex were almost always included in the sample metadata. Where HLA class I and class II types were available, the types were taken from metadata supplied by the sample provider, not from assay-based typing.

TCRbeta CDR3 regions were amplified from genomic DNA using the immunoSEQ Assay, a bias-controlled multiplex PCR. The study's processing was this. The number of nucleated cells in each sample was estimated by amplification of reference gene primers within the assay. To quantify the absolute abundance of each unique TCRbeta CDR3 rearrangement, sequence reads were collapsed and filtered. For each sample, productive Simpson clonality was calculated as the square root of Simpson's diversity index over productive rearrangements. The table comes from immuneACCESS by way of TCRdb, which keeps in-frame sequences with V and J called. Part of the clones is missing from these tables; in studies checked, under half for an unresolved V gene and the rest for unknown reasons. The V and J calls and clone size are taken from that table; D and trimming were inferred from the DNA. For this sample the table gives 350,000 or so clones, of which approximately 86% were detected only once. Around 4.2% of the sample lies in the top ten.

Reading from cysteine to phenylalanine, the CDR3 counts 16 amino acids. Here the CDR3 DNA is all that survives: 48 bases in frame from base 1. The junction shows trimming of 4 bases on V and 3 bases on J, plus 18 bases between the germline ends. CDR1 MDHEN and CDR2 SYDVKM are derived from the germline V gene. What the authors observed across the whole study: The quantity of clinical and demographic metadata differed by source and by participant and was supplied without curation.

Participants in the prospective study were enrolled through a virtual design, were aged roughly 18 to 100 years, and lived in approximately 25 United States geographic areas. Cohort assignment in the prospective study relied on participant-reported clinical history from a screening survey and a study questionnaire. In the prospective study, mobile phlebotomists collected whole blood, serum and a nasopharyngeal or oropharyngeal swab from each participant. Additional blood draws and questionnaires over an approximately 2-month period could optionally be provided by prospective study participants. Before DNA extraction, blood samples from the prospective study were shipped at room temperature or frozen.

Specimen: PBMCs or T cells enriched from blood (not recorded which). This TCR came from a woman aged 40 to 50 with acute COVID-19. The rearranged chain carries TRBV28 and TRBJ1-1; the D gene cannot be named for sure. The encoded CDR3 is CASSSRYGEGDTEAFF. The DNA sequence is as follows: TGTGCCAGCAGTTCGAGATATGGGGAGGGAGACACTGAAGCTTTCTTT.